The subject of this entry is one T cell receptor (beta chain). This sample was taken from a study of shared clonotypes between healthy human individuals. Deep was the level used in running the assay. Repertoires were generated with immunoSEQ multiplex PCR, while TCRdb's copy carries only in-frame clones and drops some. This sample has approximately 2.3 million clones, with more than 80% found just once. The CDR3 loop spans 20 amino acids. J gave up 3 bases and V 0 bases, and 20 bases lay outside the gene matches. Germline loops: CDR1 LNHNV, CDR2 YYDKDF (reference sequence). V and J are TRBV15 and TRBJ2-7, with 7 bases that match TRBD2. The TCR sequence derives from a man aged 18 to 30 in good health. Some clones in this sample may be carry-over from other donors' samples. The specimen sequenced was naive CD4+ T cells from PBMCs. The sample's subset: CD45RA+ positively selected. CDR3: CATSRDPTSASGTTLYEQYF. The CDR3 region has the DNA TGTGCCACCAGCAGAGACCCGACTTCGGCCTCCGGGACTACCCTCTACGAGCAGTACTTC.